This T cell receptor beta chain was sequenced during a study of blood T cell repertoires in COVID-19. Overall study context: Nucleic acid was either cDNA or gDNA, and it came from T cells, B-cell-depleted T cells, or PBMCs.

Patients at the Seattle site were enrolled during active infection and followed longitudinally. In the original analysis: Estimated nucleated cell counts came from reference gene primer amplification. Sequencing used immunoSEQ multiplex PCR; TCRdb keeps in-frame clones, though not all of them. The V and J calls and the clone size are those of that table, but D and trimming were determined from the DNA. The table has around 270,000 clones, 75% to 95% seen once. The germline V and J ends were trimmed by 3 bases and 6 bases, with 12 bases remaining between them. CDR3 length equals 13 residues. J is TRBJ2-7 and V is TRBV12-3 or TRBV12-4, with D possibly TRBD1 on 5 matching bases. The sequencing sample was made of peripheral blood. The sequence was collected from a person under 35 with COVID-19, enrolled during active disease. The CDR3 DNA reads TGTGCCAGCAGTTTTGGGGCGGTGAGCGAGCAGTACTTC. This codes for CASSFGAVSEQYF.